The rows below give T cell receptor beta chains drawn from one sample of a study of blood T cells in healthy people across ages. Each CDR3 protein gets one entry after TCRdb re-called the 5' RACE reads with MiXCR. The data contain some 1.5 million distinct CDR3 sequences, roughly 43% of them singletons. The sequencing sample was made of blood. The source of these receptors is a woman younger than 35 in good health. Each CDR3 is given with its conserved first and last residue. D genes are given only for firm matches. For some rows the clone size is stated as once, few or many, or as a class when expanded; others skip it.

abundance,d_gene,j_gene,v_gene,CDR3nt,CDR3aa
many,.,TRBJ1-5,TRBV12-3/TRBV12-4,TGTGCCAGCAGCCTAATCAATCAGCCCCAGCATTTT,CASSLINQPQHF
few,TRBD1,TRBJ1-2,TRBV12-3/TRBV12-4,TGTGCCAGCAGTTTAGCAAACAGGGGCCCCTATGGCTACACCTTC,CASSLANRGPYGYTF
few,TRBD1,TRBJ2-5,TRBV6-2/TRBV6-3,TGTGCCAGCAGTGACCCTTGGACAGGTTTGTACTTC,CASSDPWTGLYF
few,TRBD2,TRBJ2-1,TRBV11-2,TGTGCCAGCAGCTCCCTCGGGAGGGGACTCCGGGTCAATGAGCAGTTCTTC,CASSSLGRGLRVNEQFF
.,TRBD1,TRBJ1-5,TRBV6-1,TGTGCCAGCAGACTCAGGGGGAGTCGGCCCCAGCATTTT,CASRLRGSRPQHF
.,.,TRBJ1-1,TRBV18,TGTGCTAGCTCACAGAAAGGAGTGAACACTGAAGCTTTCTTT,CASSQKGVNTEAFF
.,TRBD2,TRBJ2-5,TRBV4-1,TGCGCCAGCAGTCCCATCACTAGCGGGAGTGAGACCCAGTACTTC,CASSPITSGSETQYF
.,.,TRBJ2-3,TRBV27,TGTGCCAGCAGAAGCCGGGACTCAGGCACAGATACGCAGTATTTT,CASRSRDSGTDTQYF
.,.,TRBJ2-7,TRBV24-1,TGTGCCACCAGTTACGAGCAGTACTTC,CATSYEQYF
.,TRBD2,TRBJ2-2,TRBV12-3/TRBV12-4,TGTGCCAGCACCATGCTAGCGGGGGGGCTAAGCACGGGGGAGCTGTTTTTT,CASTMLAGGLSTGELFF
.,.,TRBJ1-5,TRBV4-3,TGCGCCAGCAGCCAGACCCGGTATCAGCCCCAGCATTTT,CASSQTRYQPQHF
few,.,TRBJ2-7,TRBV20-1,TGCAGTGCTAGACCGGACCGGTACCCAACCCCTTACGAGCAGTACTTC,CSARPDRYPTPYEQYF
.,.,TRBJ1-3,TRBV12-3/TRBV12-4,TGTGCCAGCACCCCCCTTAGGGGAAACACCATATATTTT,CASTPLRGNTIYF
many,TRBD1,TRBJ1-5,TRBV29-1,TGCAGCGTTTGCTCCGGGACAGGGTCAGGTCAGCCCCAGCATTTT,CSVCSGTGSGQPQHF
few,TRBD2,TRBJ2-2,TRBV7-9,TGTGCCAAACAGACTAGCGGGAGAACCGGGGAGCTGTTTTTT,CAKQTSGRTGELFF
few,.,TRBJ2-4,TRBV20-1,TGCAGTGCTAAGAGAAGGGGCGTGACCAAAAACATTCAGTACTTC,CSAKRRGVTKNIQYF
.,.,TRBJ2-7,TRBV5-1,TGCGCCAGCAGCTTCGGGCAGGGGATCTACGAGCAGTACTTC,CASSFGQGIYEQYF
.,.,TRBJ1-2,TRBV7-2,TGTGCCAGCGAAGTCGGGCATGGGGGTGGCTACACCTTC,CASEVGHGGGYTF
few,TRBD2,TRBJ2-1,TRBV20-1,TGCAGTGCTGCCTACGGGACTAGCGGTTTGAAGCAGTTCTTC,CSAAYGTSGLKQFF
.,TRBD1,TRBJ2-7,TRBV20-1,TGCAGTGCTACCCGGGACAGTATCTACTCCTACGAGCAGTACTTC,CSATRDSIYSYEQYF
once,.,TRBJ2-7,TRBV7-9,TGTTCCAGCAGCTTAGGTGGGGGCATCTACGAGCAGTACTTC,CSSSLGGGIYEQYF
few,.,TRBJ1-1,TRBV20-1,TGCAGTGCTAGAGATCGGGCAGGGGAAGATGAAGCTTTCTTT,CSARDRAGEDEAFF
few,.,TRBJ2-7,TRBV27,TGTGCCAGCAGTTTTGAACGGGACTCCTACGAGCAGTACTTC,CASSFERDSYEQYF
few,.,TRBJ2-4,TRBV18,TGTGCCAGCTCACCACCCGGTTCATGGATTCAGTACTTC,CASSPPGSWIQYF
few,TRBD2,TRBJ2-7,TRBV20-1,TGCAGTGCTATGGGACTAGCGACGTCCTACGAGCAGTACTTC,CSAMGLATSYEQYF
few,TRBD2,TRBJ2-1,TRBV12-3/TRBV12-4,TGCGCCAGCAGCGCCGGACTAGCGGTTTCCTACAATGAGCAGTTCTTC,CASSAGLAVSYNEQFF
.,.,TRBJ1-1,TRBV29-1,TGCAGCGTTAGGGGACGGAGCATGAACACTGAAGCTTTCTTT,CSVRGRSMNTEAFF
.,.,TRBJ2-1,TRBV19,TGTGCCAGTAGTAACAAGGTCGAGGAGTTCTTC,CASSNKVEEFF
few,TRBD2,TRBJ2-5,TRBV7-2,TGTGCCAGCAGTTCCAGATCCCAGCGGGGGATGGGAGAGACCCAGTACTTC,CASSSRSQRGMGETQYF
.,TRBD2,TRBJ2-3,TRBV6-5,TGTGCCAGCAGACAGCTAGCGGGAACAGATACGCAGTATTTT,CASRQLAGTDTQYF
.,.,TRBJ2-3,TRBV6-6,TGTGCCAGCACCCTAGTGGGGAGGACAGATACGCAGTATTTT,CASTLVGRTDTQYF
few,.,TRBJ2-4,TRBV24-1,TGTGCCACCAGTGATCTGTATGGGGAGCAGTACTTC,CATSDLYGEQYF
once,TRBD2,TRBJ2-5,TRBV7-8,TGTGCCAGCAGACGTCGACGGGGGGGTAGGAATCAGACCCAGTACTTC,CASRRRRGGRNQTQYF
.,.,TRBJ2-3,TRBV9,TGTGCCAGCAGCCCCTCCCATGGACCAGATACGCAGTATTTT,CASSPSHGPDTQYF
few,.,TRBJ1-1,TRBV6-6,TGTGCCAGCAGTTATTTCACTGAAGCTTTCTTT,CASSYFTEAFF
.,TRBD1,TRBJ2-3,TRBV7-2,TGTGCCAGCGGCTTAGGGACAGGTGGGGGCACAGATACGCAGTATTTT,CASGLGTGGGTDTQYF
few,.,TRBJ1-1,TRBV2,TGTGCCCGTACCCTGTATAGTACTGAAGCTTTCTTT,CARTLYSTEAFF
.,TRBD2,TRBJ2-3,TRBV4-1,TGCGCCAGCAGCCAAAGCGGGAGGGAAACAGATACGCAGTATTTT,CASSQSGRETDTQYF
.,.,TRBJ2-1,TRBV20-1,TGCAGTGCTAGACAGGGGACCTACGAGCAGTTCTTC,CSARQGTYEQFF
.,TRBD2,TRBJ2-3,TRBV5-1,TGCGCCAGCAGCTTGGATCTCGGGGGGGCCGGAGATACGCAGTATTTT,CASSLDLGGAGDTQYF
.,TRBD1,TRBJ2-3,TRBV7-9,TGTGCCAGCAGCTTAGACAGGGGTAATACGCAGTATTTT,CASSLDRGNTQYF
many,.,TRBJ2-7,TRBV4-1,TGCGCCAGCAGCCAAGAGACGTGGGACACGAACGAGCAGTACTTC,CASSQETWDTNEQYF
.,.,TRBJ1-5,TRBV12-3/TRBV12-4,TGTGCCAGCAGTTTTTGGCTTAGCAATCAGCCCCAGCATTTT,CASSFWLSNQPQHF
few,TRBD1,TRBJ2-2,TRBV4-3,TGCGCCAGCAGCCAATTGACAGGGGAGGACACCGGGGAGCTGTTTTTT,CASSQLTGEDTGELFF
.,.,TRBJ2-3,TRBV7-2,TGTGCCAGCAGCCCGCAGCAGAGCACAGATACGAAGTATTTT,CASSPQQSTDTKYF
.,.,TRBJ1-1,TRBV2,TGTGCCAGCAGTGAGGCCGGGAGAAACTTTGAAGCTTTCTTT,CASSEAGRNFEAFF
.,TRBD1,TRBJ2-1,TRBV11-2,TGTGCCAGCAGCTTACAGGGGGCGATTCACAATGAGCAGTTCTTC,CASSLQGAIHNEQFF
few,.,TRBJ2-3,TRBV4-1,TGCGCCAGCAGCCGCCAGACCCCCGGCGAAGATACGCAGTATTTT,CASSRQTPGEDTQYF
.,.,TRBJ2-3,TRBV6-2/TRBV6-3,TGTGCCAGCAGTTACGCGAGCGGGTATACGCAGTATTTT,CASSYASGYTQYF
.,.,TRBJ2-5,TRBV5-1,TGCGCCAGCATCTTGGTTGGTCAAGAGACCCAGTACTTC,CASILVGQETQYF
.,TRBD1,TRBJ2-5,TRBV6-6,TGTGCCAGCTGTTCGCCGGGACAGGGAAAGGAGACCCAGTACTTC,CASCSPGQGKETQYF
few,TRBD2,TRBJ2-5,TRBV24-1,TGTGCCACCAGTGATTTGCGAACTAGCGGGGACAACAATGAGCAGTACTTC,CATSDLRTSGDNNEQYF
.,TRBD2,TRBJ2-1,TRBV7-9,TGTGCCAGCAGCTCTAGCGGGAGGGGCTATGAGCAGTTCTTC,CASSSSGRGYEQFF